This T cell receptor beta chain was documented in a study of blood T cell repertoires in COVID-19. Some clones are missing from TCRdb's copy, which holds only in-frame ones; the method was immunoSEQ multiplex PCR. Here the sample spans 200,000 to 300,000 clones, around nine tenths being singletons. Participants reported their clinical history, and cohort assignment relied on those reports. The germline gives CDR1 SGDLS, CDR2 YYNGEE. V lost 4 bases and J 4 bases, leaving 17 bases between the germline ends. The CDR3 is 15 residues long. The sample was PBMCs or T cells enriched from blood (not recorded which). The receptor was isolated from a woman under 30 who had recovered from COVID-19. V and J are TRBV9 and TRBJ1-1; perhaps TRBD1 as D (6 bases). CDR3 sequence (DNA): TGTGCCAGCAGCAGCCGGGACCAGGGGTTCACTGAAGCTTTCTTT. It codes for CASSSRDQGFTEAFF.